A selection of T cell receptor beta chains follows, all from one sample in a study of tumor and adjacent non-tumor tissue in lung cancer. MiXCR, run by TCRdb on the multiplex PCR reads, gives a single entry per CDR3 protein. The table has some 80,000 distinct CDR3 sequences, more than 80% seen once. Sequencing input: distant non-tumor lung tissue. The receptors were sampled from a man aged 60 to 75 with non-small cell lung cancer. CDR3s include the opening cysteine and the closing phenylalanine or tryptophan. The D gene is left open where the match is weak. Expanded clones get a size class; other rows say once, few or many, or leave the size out.

j_call: TRBJ2-2; v_call: TRBV4-3; d_call: NA; clone_size: once; cdr3_nt: TGCGCCAGCGGCCAAGAATTCAGAACGAACACCAGGGAGCTGTTTTTT; cdr3_aa: CASGQEFRTNTRELFF
j_call: TRBJ2-7; v_call: TRBV4-3; d_call: NA; clone_size: NA; cdr3_nt: TGCGCCAGTAGCCAACGGGAAAGGGGGGACGAGCAGTACTTC; cdr3_aa: CASSQRERGDEQYF
j_call: TRBJ1-1; v_call: TRBV4-3; d_call: NA; clone_size: NA; cdr3_nt: TGCGCCAGCAGCCTAATAGGTGTGGGAACTGAAGCTTTCTTT; cdr3_aa: CASSLIGVGTEAFF
j_call: TRBJ2-1; v_call: TRBV24-1; d_call: TRBD1; clone_size: many; cdr3_nt: TGTGCCACCAGTGATGTGACAGGGTCCAATGAGCAGTTCTTC; cdr3_aa: CATSDVTGSNEQFF
j_call: TRBJ2-2; v_call: TRBV4-3; d_call: NA; clone_size: NA; cdr3_nt: TGCGCCGGCAGCCAAGAATTCCGAACGAACACCGGGGAGCTGTTTTTT; cdr3_aa: CAGSQEFRTNTGELFF
j_call: TRBJ2-2; v_call: TRBV11-3; d_call: TRBD2; clone_size: NA; cdr3_nt: TGTGCCAGCAGCCCCCGGGGAGCGGGAGGATACAGAGCCGGGGGGCTGTCTTTT; cdr3_aa: CASSPRGAGGYRAGGLSF
j_call: TRBJ2-3; v_call: TRBV11-2; d_call: TRBD2; clone_size: NA; cdr3_nt: TGTGCCATCAGCTGTCCCAGCGGGGGGGCATCTACGCAGTATTTT; cdr3_aa: CAISCPSGGASTQYF
j_call: TRBJ2-7; v_call: TRBV4-3; d_call: TRBD1; clone_size: NA; cdr3_nt: TGCGTCAGCTGCCAGTGGGGGGACAGGGCAGTTTACGAGCAGTACTTC; cdr3_aa: CVSCQWGDRAVYEQYF
j_call: TRBJ2-7; v_call: TRBV2; d_call: NA; clone_size: NA; cdr3_nt: TGTGCCACCTCAGAGGACAATTTTAGCTACGAGCACTACTTC; cdr3_aa: CATSEDNFSYEHYF
j_call: TRBJ1-6; v_call: TRBV6-1; d_call: NA; clone_size: NA; cdr3_nt: TGTACCAGCAGTGGACTTCAAGGTTCACCCCTTCACTTT; cdr3_aa: CTSSGLQGSPLHF
j_call: TRBJ2-3; v_call: TRBV6-2/TRBV6-3; d_call: NA; clone_size: NA; cdr3_nt: TGTGCCAGCGGACAAGGGCGCCCGAATCCAGGAACAGATACGCAGTATTTT; cdr3_aa: CASGQGRPNPGTDTQYF
j_call: TRBJ1-2; v_call: TRBV5-4; d_call: TRBD1; clone_size: NA; cdr3_nt: TGTGTCAGCACCCCTGGAGGACAGGGGGCGAATGGCTACGCCTTC; cdr3_aa: CVSTPGGQGANGYAF
j_call: TRBJ1-2; v_call: TRBV14; d_call: TRBD1; clone_size: NA; cdr3_nt: TGTGCCAGCAGCATGGGGGCGACAGGGTGGGACGGCTACACCTTC; cdr3_aa: CASSMGATGWDGYTF
j_call: TRBJ1-5; v_call: TRBV20-1; d_call: NA; clone_size: NA; cdr3_nt: TGCTGTACTAAGTCTGCAGGGGTTGATCAGCCCCAGCATTTT; cdr3_aa: CCTKSAGVDQPQHF
j_call: TRBJ1-1; v_call: TRBV11-3; d_call: NA; clone_size: NA; cdr3_nt: TGTGCCATCAGCTTACAGAACTCGAACACTGAAGCTTTCTTC; cdr3_aa: CAISLQNSNTEAFF
j_call: TRBJ2-6; v_call: TRBV6-5; d_call: TRBD2; clone_size: few; cdr3_nt: TGTGCCAATAGCCTAGCGGGAGCCAGCTCTGGGGTCAACGTCCTGACTTTC; cdr3_aa: CANSLAGASSGVNVLTF
j_call: TRBJ2-2; v_call: TRBV5-1; d_call: NA; clone_size: NA; cdr3_nt: TGCGCCAGCAGCTCCTGGACCAGTGGATGGGAACTGTTCTTT; cdr3_aa: CASSSWTSGWELFF
j_call: TRBJ2-2; v_call: TRBV12-3/TRBV12-4; d_call: TRBD1; clone_size: NA; cdr3_nt: TGTGCCAGCAGTTGTCCGGGACAGGGGTTCGCCGGGGACCTGTTTTTT; cdr3_aa: CASSCPGQGFAGDLFF
j_call: TRBJ2-1; v_call: TRBV11-2; d_call: NA; clone_size: NA; cdr3_nt: TGTGCCAGCAGCTTAGAAGATAGCAATGAGCAGTTCTTC; cdr3_aa: CASSLEDSNEQFF
j_call: TRBJ2-5; v_call: TRBV12-3/TRBV12-4; d_call: NA; clone_size: NA; cdr3_nt: TGTGCCGGCAAGAAACAGGGATCAGGGGAGAGCCAGTACTTC; cdr3_aa: CAGKKQGSGESQYF
j_call: TRBJ2-1; v_call: TRBV6-1; d_call: TRBD2; clone_size: NA; cdr3_nt: TGTGCCAGCAGTGATGCTGCGGGAGGTCAGAATGAGCGGTTCTTC; cdr3_aa: CASSDAAGGQNERFF
j_call: TRBJ2-1; v_call: TRBV6-5; d_call: TRBD2; clone_size: many; cdr3_nt: TGTGCCAGCAGCTCTAGCGGGGTACCCTACAATGAGCAGTTCTTC; cdr3_aa: CASSSSGVPYNEQFF
j_call: TRBJ1-2; v_call: TRBV5-1; d_call: NA; clone_size: NA; cdr3_nt: TGCGCCAGGAGCTTGATGGCAGGGGTTGGCTACACCTTC; cdr3_aa: CARSLMAGVGYTF
j_call: TRBJ2-4; v_call: TRBV11-1; d_call: TRBD2; clone_size: NA; cdr3_nt: TGTGCCAGCAGCCAGATAAACGGGAGGGCCAAAAACATTCAGTACTTC; cdr3_aa: CASSQINGRAKNIQYF
j_call: TRBJ1-1; v_call: TRBV6-5; d_call: NA; clone_size: NA; cdr3_nt: TGTGCCGGCATAACCTGGAGGCTACGCGGAAACACTGAAGCTTTCTTT; cdr3_aa: CAGITWRLRGNTEAFF
j_call: TRBJ1-5; v_call: TRBV24-1; d_call: NA; clone_size: NA; cdr3_nt: TGTGCCACCAGTACACTGGGTCAGCCCCAGCATTTT; cdr3_aa: CATSTLGQPQHF
j_call: TRBJ2-3; v_call: TRBV20-1; d_call: TRBD2; clone_size: many; cdr3_nt: TGCAGTGCCTACCCAGCGGGGGCCACAGATACGCAGTATTTT; cdr3_aa: CSAYPAGATDTQYF
j_call: TRBJ1-1; v_call: TRBV4-2; d_call: NA; clone_size: NA; cdr3_nt: TGTGCAAGCAGCCAAGTCGGACAGCTTAAGAACACCGAAGCTTTCTTT; cdr3_aa: CASSQVGQLKNTEAFF
j_call: TRBJ2-7; v_call: TRBV11-3; d_call: NA; clone_size: NA; cdr3_nt: TGTGCTAGCAGGCCCCGGGACGAAGCTGACGACCAGTACTTC; cdr3_aa: CASRPRDEADDQYF
j_call: TRBJ2-1; v_call: TRBV5-1; d_call: TRBD2; clone_size: NA; cdr3_nt: TGCGCCAGCAGCTTGGGGACACTAGCGGGGGGAGCCGAGTTCTTC; cdr3_aa: CASSLGTLAGGAEFF
j_call: TRBJ1-2; v_call: TRBV11-3; d_call: TRBD1; clone_size: NA; cdr3_nt: TGTGCCAGCAGTTTGGGACAGGGGTATGGCTACACCTTC; cdr3_aa: CASSLGQGYGYTF
j_call: TRBJ2-2; v_call: TRBV29-1; d_call: NA; clone_size: NA; cdr3_nt: TGCAGTGTTGGCAGGGGGGACTCCGGGGAGCTGTTTTTT; cdr3_aa: CSVGRGDSGELFF
j_call: TRBJ1-1; v_call: TRBV20-1; d_call: TRBD1; clone_size: many; cdr3_nt: TGCAGTGCTAGAGTGACAGGGATAGACACTGAAGCTTTCTTT; cdr3_aa: CSARVTGIDTEAFF
j_call: TRBJ1-2; v_call: TRBV24-1; d_call: TRBD1; clone_size: once; cdr3_nt: TGTGCCGCCAGCGGGACAGGGAGATCGCTTGGCTACACCTTC; cdr3_aa: CAASGTGRSLGYTF
j_call: TRBJ1-1; v_call: TRBV29-1; d_call: NA; clone_size: NA; cdr3_nt: TGCGGCACCGGAGAGGACCAGAACACTGAAGCTTCCTTT; cdr3_aa: CGTGEDQNTEASF
j_call: TRBJ2-5; v_call: TRBV12-3/TRBV12-4; d_call: TRBD1; clone_size: once; cdr3_nt: TGTGCCAGCAGTTTAACAGTTTTCAGGACAGGAATGCGGGAGACCCAGTACTTC; cdr3_aa: CASSLTVFRTGMRETQYF